The 5 T cell receptor beta chains given below trace back to one sample, sequenced in a study of CD4 and CD8 cells across lung adenocarcinoma regions. Using its own MiXCR run on the PCR reads, TCRdb lists one record per CDR3 protein. Found here are more than 7,500 distinct CDR3 sequences, approximately 53% of them singletons; the top ten hold 47%. Sequencing was done on a sample of CD8+ T cells from the margin of a lung tumor. Receptors originate from a female donor with lung adenocarcinoma. The CD4 and CD8 labels of this study may be unreliable.

V is TRBV7-6 and J is TRBJ2-3; 9 nucleotides match TRBD2. Germline V gene sequence: CDR1 SGHVS, CDR2 FNYEAQ. This CDR3 has 16 residues. After removal of 7 bases from V and 4 bases from J, the junction contained 12 bases not matched to a gene. This chain's CDR3 is CASTSAGREGPDTQYF. CDR3 bases: TGTGCCAGCACCTCCGCGGGGCGGGAGGGCCCAGATACGCAGTATTTT.

This clonotype occurred a few times. This chain links TRBV12-3 or TRBV12-4 with TRBJ2-1; D remains ambiguous. The ends were cut back, 3 bases at V and 5 bases at J, with 5 bases in the middle. This CDR3 is 12 amino acids long. The CDR3 DNA follows: TGTGCCAGCAGTTTCCTAGACAATGAGCAGTTCTTC. Its translation is CASSFLDNEQFF.

This clonotype was found a few times. The chain combines TRBV12-5 with TRBJ1-2, with TRBD1 identical over 7 bases. Trimming took 5 bases from V and 6 from J; bases not matched to a gene: 12. Germline CDR1 and CDR2: LGHNT and FRNRAP. The length of the CDR3 is 15 residues. The CDR3 here is CASGPPTGRMHGYTF. The DNA of the CDR3 is TGTGCTAGTGGTCCCCCGACAGGGAGGATGCATGGCTACACCTTC.

The V call is TRBV4-1, the J call TRBJ2-5; D perhaps matches TRBD2 (6 bases). Between the trimmed V and J ends, which lost 1 base and 2 bases, there was a span of 11 bases. The CDR3 has 15 residues. Looked up from germline, CDR1 is MGHRA and CDR2 is YSYEKL. This CDR3 is CASSQGGTKQETQYF. The CDR3 region has the DNA TGCGCCAGCAGCCAAGGCGGGACCAAACAAGAGACCCAGTACTTC.

This clonotype has at least ten counts. The V and J genes are TRBV11-2 and TRBJ2-7, with 7 bases fitting TRBD1. J lost 0 bases, V lost 2 bases, and 4 bases had no gene match. CDR1 is SGHAT and CDR2 is FQNNGV in the germline V gene. The CDR3 runs to 15 residues. The CDR3 loop is CASSLTRTGSYEQYF. In DNA form, the CDR3 reads TGTGCCAGCAGCTTAACCCGGACAGGCTCCTACGAGCAGTACTTC.